The clone carrying this TCR beta chain was recorded many times. Its antigen is unknown. Germline loops: CDR1 DFQATT, CDR2 SNEGSKA (reference sequence). The CDR3 covers 17 residues. Trimming removed 0 bases from V and 1 base from J; junction bases left unmatched: 10. The sample is drawn from a study of human T cells and chemical hapten exposure. Study-level information: DPC 0.01% went on the upper back by patch test, with reading at 6 days. Enrolled patients were predominantly female and had alopecia areata, totalis or universalis. General study points: After DPC sensitization, TCRs above 1 in 1000 frequency showed no change.

Time point specified: pre-sensitization, week 0. Sample treatment: therapeutic diphenylcyclopropenone sensitization with weekly scalp DPC. TCRdb passed the RACE reads through MiXCR, listing each CDR3 protein once. The data show 95,000 to 150,000 distinct CDR3 sequences, about 13% seen once. Sequenced material: whole blood, taken in connection with sensitization to the hapten diphenylcyclopropenone (DPC). The V call is TRBV20-1, the J call TRBJ2-3; 7 bases fit TRBD2. The clonotype was recovered from a woman between 18 and 29 years old with alopecia areata. Some clones in this sample may be carry-over from other donors' samples. CDR3 DNA sequence: TGCAGTGCTAGAGATCGGGCTCTAGCGGTCGGCACAGATACGCAGTATTTT. Its protein is CSARDRALAVGTDTQYF.